Listed below are T cell receptor beta chains from one sample, sequenced in a study of human T cells and chemical hapten exposure. TCRdb analysed the RACE reads with MiXCR anew, one entry per CDR3 protein. The table has around 200,000 distinct CDR3 sequences, about 25% seen once. The sample was whole blood, taken in connection with sensitization to the hapten diphenylcyclopropenone (DPC). Receptor source: a woman in her thirties or forties with alopecia areata. Some clones in this sample may be carry-over from other donors' samples. CDR3s include the opening cysteine and the closing phenylalanine or tryptophan.

v_call	j_call	cdr3_aa
TRBV15	TRBJ2-1	CATSRSWTGSYNEQFF
TRBV6-1	TRBJ1-2	CASSEIRLYGYTF
TRBV15	TRBJ2-5	CATSRDIETQYF
TRBV28	TRBJ1-5	CASSSRTVYSNQPQHF
TRBV6-2/TRBV6-3	TRBJ2-3	CASSSQGRDTQYF
TRBV5-1	TRBJ1-6	CASSLERTGSDSPLHF
TRBV20-1	TRBJ2-7	CSANAGPYEQYF
TRBV28	TRBJ2-5	CASSSYFLRMTSVGETQYF
TRBV28	TRBJ1-2	CASSSLEGARGYTF
TRBV10-3	TRBJ2-3	CAISEGRARDTQYF
TRBV3-1	TRBJ2-2	CASSHPARRGTGELFF
TRBV11-2	TRBJ1-1	CASSLVGGGTEAFF
TRBV29-1	TRBJ2-2	CSVEAGVTGELFF
TRBV7-9	TRBJ1-4	CASQGTLRWNEKLFF
TRBV12-3/TRBV12-4	TRBJ2-1	CASSFMGVGEQFF
TRBV20-1	TRBJ2-5	CSARDGAGETQYF
TRBV7-2	TRBJ1-6	CAGSLAGQGNNSPLHF
TRBV28	TRBJ1-4	CASRGGEKLFF
TRBV20-1	TRBJ2-7	CSARDPTGVSYEQYF
TRBV29-1	TRBJ1-1	CSVEGLSNTEAFF
TRBV7-2	TRBJ2-3	CASSTRLSSSTDTQYF
TRBV20-1	TRBJ2-2	CSARRMTGELFF
TRBV12-3/TRBV12-4	TRBJ2-7	CASTPYEQYF
TRBV10-3	TRBJ2-1	CAISDGAGLSYNEQFF
TRBV15	TRBJ2-7	CATSSDRGGYEQYF
TRBV20-1	TRBJ1-6	CSARDRRAGDSNNSPLHF
TRBV7-9	TRBJ2-7	CASSLAAGAIHEQYF
TRBV11-1	TRBJ2-7	CASSLGNSGRSYEQYF